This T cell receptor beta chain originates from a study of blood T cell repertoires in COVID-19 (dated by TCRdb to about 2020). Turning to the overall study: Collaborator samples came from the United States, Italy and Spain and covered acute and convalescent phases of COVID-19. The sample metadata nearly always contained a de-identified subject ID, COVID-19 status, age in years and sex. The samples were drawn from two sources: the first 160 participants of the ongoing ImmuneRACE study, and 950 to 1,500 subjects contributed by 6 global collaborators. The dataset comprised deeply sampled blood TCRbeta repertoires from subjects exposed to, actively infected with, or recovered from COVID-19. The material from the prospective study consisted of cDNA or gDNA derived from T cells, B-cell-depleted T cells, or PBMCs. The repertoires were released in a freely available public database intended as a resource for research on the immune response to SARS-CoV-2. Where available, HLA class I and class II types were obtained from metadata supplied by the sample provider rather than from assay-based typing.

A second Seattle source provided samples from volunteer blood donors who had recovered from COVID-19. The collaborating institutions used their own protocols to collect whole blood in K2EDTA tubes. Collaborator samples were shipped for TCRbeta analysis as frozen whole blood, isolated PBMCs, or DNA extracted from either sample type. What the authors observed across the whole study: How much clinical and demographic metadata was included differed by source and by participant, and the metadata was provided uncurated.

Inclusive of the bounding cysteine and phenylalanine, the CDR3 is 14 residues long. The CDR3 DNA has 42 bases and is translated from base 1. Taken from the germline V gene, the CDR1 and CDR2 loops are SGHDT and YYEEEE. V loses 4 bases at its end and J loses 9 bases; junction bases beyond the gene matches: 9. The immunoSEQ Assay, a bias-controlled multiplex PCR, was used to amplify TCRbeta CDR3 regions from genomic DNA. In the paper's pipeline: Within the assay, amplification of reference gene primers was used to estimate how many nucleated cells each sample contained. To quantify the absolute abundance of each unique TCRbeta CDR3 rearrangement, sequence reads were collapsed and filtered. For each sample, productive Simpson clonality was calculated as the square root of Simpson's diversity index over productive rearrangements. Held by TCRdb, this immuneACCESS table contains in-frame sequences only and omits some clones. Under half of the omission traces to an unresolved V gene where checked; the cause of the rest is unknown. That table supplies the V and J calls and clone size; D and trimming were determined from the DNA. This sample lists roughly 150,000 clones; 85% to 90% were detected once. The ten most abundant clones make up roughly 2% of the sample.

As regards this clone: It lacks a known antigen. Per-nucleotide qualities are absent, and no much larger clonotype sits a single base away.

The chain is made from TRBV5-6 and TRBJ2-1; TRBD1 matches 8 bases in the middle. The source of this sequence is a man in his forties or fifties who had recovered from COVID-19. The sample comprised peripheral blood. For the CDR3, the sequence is CASSPDRAIREQFF. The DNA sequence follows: TGTGCCAGCAGCCCGGACAGGGCAATACGTGAGCAGTTCTTC.